This T cell receptor beta chain was found in a study of response to subunit inactivated influenza vaccine. This clonotype was found a few times. Using its own MiXCR run on the RT-PCR reads, TCRdb lists one record per CDR3 protein. This sample has more than 150,000 distinct CDR3 sequences, with around 10% found just once. This TCR came from a man in his fifties or sixties who received an inactivated influenza vaccine. Sequencing was performed on CD8+ T cells sorted from PBMCs, taken around 25 months after vaccination.

CDR3 bases: TGTGCCAGCAGTTTATTCCTCAACTTGAACACTGAAGCTTTCTTT. This encodes CASSLFLNLNTEAFF. V and J are TRBV28 and TRBJ1-1, with no clear D. V dropped 1 base and J dropped 0 bases, with 9 bases sitting between them. CDR3 length equals 15 residues. Germline CDR1 is MDHEN and CDR2 is SYDVKM.